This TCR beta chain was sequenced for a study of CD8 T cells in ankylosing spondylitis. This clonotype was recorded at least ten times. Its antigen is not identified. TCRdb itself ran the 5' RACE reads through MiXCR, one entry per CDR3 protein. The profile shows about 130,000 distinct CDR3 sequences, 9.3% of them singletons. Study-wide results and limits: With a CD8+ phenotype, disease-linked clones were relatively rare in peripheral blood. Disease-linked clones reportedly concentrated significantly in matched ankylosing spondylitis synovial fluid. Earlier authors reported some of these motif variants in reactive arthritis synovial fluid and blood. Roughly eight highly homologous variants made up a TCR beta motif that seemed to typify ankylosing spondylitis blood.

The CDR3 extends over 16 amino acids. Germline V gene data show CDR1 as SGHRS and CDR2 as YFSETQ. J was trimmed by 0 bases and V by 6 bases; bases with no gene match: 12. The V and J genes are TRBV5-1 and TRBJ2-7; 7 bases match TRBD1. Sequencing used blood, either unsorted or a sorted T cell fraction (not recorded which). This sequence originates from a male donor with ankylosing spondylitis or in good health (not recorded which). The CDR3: CASTRTGTESSYEQYF. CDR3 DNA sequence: TGCGCCAGCACCAGAACCGGGACAGAAAGCTCCTACGAGCAGTACTTC.